This entry lists 19 T cell receptor beta chains sequenced from one sample in a study of response to subunit inactivated influenza vaccine. TCRdb passed the RT-PCR reads through MiXCR, listing each CDR3 protein once. The table records just over 300,000 distinct CDR3 sequences, just over 20% of them present only once. The specimen was PBMCs from blood, collected 21 months after vaccination. These receptors all stem from a man aged 50-75 years who received an inactivated influenza vaccine.

This clonotype was counted at least ten times. This chain connects TRBV5-4 to TRBJ2-3, with 7 bases aligning to TRBD2. The CDR3 is 16 amino acids. V lost 0 bases, J lost 3 bases, and 7 bases stayed unmatched. CDR1 is SGHNT, CDR2 YYREEE, per germline (reference sequence). In DNA form, the CDR3 reads TGTGCCAGCAGCTTGGAAGGCGGGAGAACGACAGATACGCAGTATTTT. Its translation: CASSLEGGRTTDTQYF. Variable domain in full (rest from reference TRBV5-4 and TRBJ2-3): ETGVTQSPTHLIKTRGQQVTLRCSSQSGHNTVSWYQQALGQGPQFIFQYYREEENGRGNFPPRFSGLQFPNYSSELNVNALELDDSALYLCASSLEGGRTTDTQYFGPGTRLTVL.

This clonotype was counted at least ten times. V usage is TRBV5-4 and J usage is TRBJ1-2; 7 nucleotides align to TRBD1. Germline CDR1 is SGHNT and CDR2 is YYREEE (reference sequence). This CDR3 has 14 residues. V lost 5 bases to trimming and J lost 4 bases; unmatched junction nucleotides: 8. DNA of the CDR3: TGTGCCAGCAGACGTGGGACAGAGAGCTATGGCTACACCTTC. This sequence encodes CASRRGTESYGYTF.

This chain joins TRBV19 and TRBJ1-5, with D maybe TRBD1 (5 bases). V was shortened by 4 bases and J by 2 bases, with 6 bases between the two germline ends. Germline loops: CDR1 LNHDA, CDR2 SQIVND (reference sequence). This CDR3 spans 13 amino acids. CDR3 loop: CASSRGRNQPQHF. The CDR3 DNA is TGTGCCAGTAGTAGGGGACGCAATCAGCCCCAGCATTTT.

This clonotype was counted a few times. J is TRBJ1-4 and V is TRBV2; D gene ambiguous. In germline, CDR1 is SNHLY, CDR2 FYNNEI. The CDR3 contains 12 residues. Trimming left V 8 bases short and J 7 bases short, with 11 bases between. This CDR3 is CASGELFEKLFF. CDR3 in DNA: TGTGCCAGCGGGGAGCTCTTTGAAAAACTGTTTTTT.

This clonotype was observed a few times. The rearrangement uses TRBV6-2 or TRBV6-3 and TRBJ2-2, with D maybe TRBD1 (6 bases). The germline CDR1 and CDR2 sequences are MNHEY and SVGEGT. CDR3 size: 15 residues. The V gene lost 4 bases and the J gene lost 2 bases, with 11 bases spanning the gap. CDR3 in DNA: TGTGCCAGCAGTTTATCCGGGACAAACACCGGGGAGCTGTTTTTT. This translates into CASSLSGTNTGELFF.

The chain has TRBV20-1 and TRBJ1-2; TRBD1 agrees at 8 bases. This CDR3 spans 16 amino acids. In germline, CDR1 is DFQATT, CDR2 SNEGSKA (reference sequence). The V segment lost 4 bases and the J segment 4 bases; nucleotides outside the gene matches: 14. The CDR3 sequence is CSANPADRGFSYGYTF. DNA for the CDR3: TGCAGTGCTAACCCGGCAGACAGGGGCTTTTCCTATGGCTACACCTTC.

The V and J genes are TRBV4-1 and TRBJ1-5; D is unclear. Trimming removed 2 bases at V and 7 bases at J, with 9 bases between. The CDR3 totals 13 residues. The germline CDR1 and CDR2 sequences are MGHRA and YSYEKL. In nucleotides, the CDR3 is TGCGCCAGCAGCCAATTCATTGAACAGCCCCAGCATTTT. Protein: CASSQFIEQPQHF.

Only a few counts were recorded for this clonotype. The chain links TRBV12-3 or TRBV12-4 to TRBJ1-1; TRBD1 is a possible D gene (6 bases). CDR3 length: 13 amino acids. The ends were cut back, 7 bases at V and 0 bases at J, with 9 bases in the middle. CDR3 bases: TGTGCCAGCAAGGGGGGCGTGAACACTGAAGCTTTCTTT. It yields the protein CASKGGVNTEAFF.

V is TRBV3-1 and J is TRBJ1-1; D possibly corresponds to TRBD1 (5 bases). Germline V gene data show CDR1 as LGHDT and CDR2 as YNNKEL (reference sequence). Trimming removed 1 base from V and 5 bases from J, with 14 bases in between. The CDR3 covers 15 residues. This CDR3 reads CASSQGGTEGTEAFF. DNA for the CDR3: TGTGCCAGCAGCCAAGGGGGGACGGAGGGAACTGAAGCTTTCTTT.

This chain uses TRBV4-3 with TRBJ2-7; 7 bases agree with TRBD2. CDR1 is LGHNA and CDR2 is YSLEER in the germline V gene. The CDR3 covers 15 residues. V shed 7 bases, J shed 0 bases, and the junction held 9 bases outside the gene matches. The CDR3 region is CASTPGLEGSYEQYF. The CDR3 nucleotides read TGCGCCAGCACCCCTGGACTAGAGGGCTCCTACGAGCAGTACTTC.

This clonotype came up a few times. V usage is TRBV20-1 and J usage is TRBJ1-4, with 7 bases lining up with TRBD1. Germline values: CDR1 DFQATT, CDR2 SNEGSKA (reference sequence). The CDR3 has 14 residues. After removal of 6 bases from V and 4 bases from J, the junction contained 8 bases not matched to a gene. In nucleotides, the CDR3 is TGCAGTGCCAGACCTACAGGGGTTAATGAAAAACTGTTTTTT. Translation gives CSARPTGVNEKLFF.

This clonotype was seen a few times. The chain carries TRBV20-1 and TRBJ2-5; D tentatively fits TRBD1 or TRBD2 (6 bases each). Germline loops: CDR1 DFQATT, CDR2 SNEGSKA (reference sequence). Trimming shortened V by 3 bases and J by 2 bases, and 13 bases separated the two germline ends. The CDR3 loop spans 14 amino acids. The CDR3 DNA is TGCAGTGCTAGGGTCCCGGGGGCTCAAGAGACCCAGTACTTC. Its protein product is CSARVPGAQETQYF.

This clonotype has just a few counts. The V gene is TRBV4-1, the J gene TRBJ2-5; 11 nucleotides line up with TRBD1. Germline lookup yields CDR1 MGHRA and CDR2 YSYEKL. Trimming cost V 1 base and J 5 bases; bases outside gene matches: 9. The CDR3 has 17 residues. The CDR3 DNA reads as TGCGCCAGCAGCCAAGCTCCGGGACAGGGGGTGGTCGAGACCCAGTACTTC. Encoded protein: CASSQAPGQGVVETQYF.

This chain connects TRBV4-2 to TRBJ1-2; 12 bases align to TRBD1. From germline, CDR1 is LGHNA and CDR2 YNFKEQ. The CDR3 spans 16 residues. V gave up 0 bases and J gave up 4 bases; unmatched junction bases: 3. CDR3 amino acids: CASSQDGTGGVYGYTF. CDR3 in DNA: TGTGCCAGCAGCCAAGATGGGACAGGGGGCGTCTATGGCTACACCTTC.

This clonotype turned up a few times. The rearrangement links TRBV20-1 to TRBJ1-2, with D perhaps TRBD1 (6 bases). CDR3 length: 14 residues. V was shortened by 0 bases and J by 8 bases, with 16 bases between the two germline ends. Looked up from germline, CDR1 is DFQATT and CDR2 is SNEGSKA (reference sequence). CDR3 in amino acids: CSARDLQGLDGYTF. The CDR3 DNA follows: TGCAGTGCTAGAGATTTACAGGGACTTGACGGCTACACCTTC.

The chain links TRBV20-1 to TRBJ1-6; 9 nucleotides line up with TRBD1. J gave up 7 bases and V 1 base, and 8 bases lay outside the gene matches. Germline CDR1 is DFQATT and CDR2 is SNEGSKA (reference sequence). This CDR3 has 16 amino acids. CDR3 loop: CSARAQDRGFNSPLHF. The CDR3 region has the DNA TGCAGTGCTAGAGCTCAAGACAGGGGGTTCAATTCACCCCTCCACTTT.

This clonotype has just a few counts. The chain uses TRBV5-8 and TRBJ1-1; the D is unclear. V was trimmed by 0 bases and J by 7 bases, leaving 10 bases between them. CDR3 length equals 13 residues. Germline V gene lookup returns CDR1 SGHTS and CDR2 YDEGEE. The CDR3, as DNA: TGTGCCAGCAGCTTGGAGGGCTACCATGAAGCTTTCTTT. It encodes CASSLEGYHEAFF.

The chain links TRBV5-1 to TRBJ1-2, with TRBD1 identical over 7 bases. This CDR3 has 13 residues. Germline CDR1 SGHRS, CDR2 YFSETQ. Germline trimming cut 4 bases from V and 6 bases from J; bases unmatched to any gene: 6. The CDR3: CASSLGGPDGYTF. The CDR3 DNA reads as TGCGCCAGCAGCCTAGGGGGCCCGGATGGCTACACCTTC.

The genes are TRBV7-9 and TRBJ1-1; 9 bases align to TRBD1. The germline CDR1 and CDR2 sequences are SEHNR and FQNEAQ (reference sequence). The CDR3 length is 15 residues. With V trimmed by 4 bases and J by 6 bases, 9 bases remained unmatched. The CDR3 protein is CASSSSGTGRAEAFF. The CDR3, as DNA: TGTGCCAGCAGCTCCTCCGGGACAGGGAGGGCTGAAGCTTTCTTT.